The 31 T cell receptor beta chains reported below all come from one sample, sequenced in a study of beta chain features in type 1 diabetes. The entirety of the isolated RNA underwent reverse transcription, so expressed TCRB transcripts were sequenced. Sequenced by immunoSEQ multiplex PCR; TCRdb stores in-frame clones only, minus some. The data show approximately 160,000 clones, approximately 8.4% seen once. The sequencing sample was made of central memory CD4+ T cells from blood. These receptors were collected from a woman between 18 and 30 years old in good health.

This clone has just a few counts. This CDR3 reads CASSVGTSGGSQETQYF. CDR3 bases: TGTGCCAGCAGCGTAGGGACTAGCGGGGGGTCCCAAGAGACCCAGTACTTC. This rearrangement joins TRBV9 to TRBJ2-5; 14 bases map to TRBD2. Germline V gives CDR1 SGDLS, CDR2 YYNGEE. The V segment lost 0 bases and the J segment 1 base; nucleotides outside the gene matches: 2. This CDR3 is 17 amino acids long.

V usage is TRBV9 and J usage is TRBJ2-2; TRBD1 agrees at 9 bases. Germline V gene lookup returns CDR1 SGDLS and CDR2 YYNGEE. J was trimmed by 4 bases and V by 3 bases; bases with no gene match: 4. The CDR3 loop spans 15 amino acids. The CDR3 bases are TGTGCCAGCAGCGCGGGACAGGGTTTCACCGGGGAGCTGTTTTTT. It yields the protein CASSAGQGFTGELFF.

The chain couples TRBV19 to TRBJ1-1; 9 bases line up with TRBD1. The CDR3 contains 16 residues. With V trimmed by 1 base and J by 2 bases, 5 bases remained unmatched. Germline V lookup: CDR1 LNHDA, CDR2 SQIVND (reference sequence). The CDR3 sequence is CASSIGTGATNTEAFF. The CDR3 DNA is TGTGCCAGTAGTATAGGGACAGGGGCCACCAACACTGAAGCTTTCTTT.

V gene TRBV6-1 combines with J gene TRBJ2-1, with D perhaps matching TRBD2 (7 bases). Trimming removed 4 bases from V and 1 base from J, with 14 bases in between. The CDR3 has 16 amino acids. CDR1 MNHNS and CDR2 SASEGT come from the germline V gene. The DNA for the CDR3 is TGTGCCAGCAGTGGACTCCGGGGGGCTTCCTACAATGAGCAGTTCTTC. Its translation is CASSGLRGASYNEQFF.

This clone occurred a few times. This sequence joins TRBV18 and TRBJ2-5; D gene unclear. This CDR3 region has 12 residues. Germline CDR1 reads KGHSH; CDR2 reads LQKENI. Trimming left V 6 bases short and J 4 bases short, with 9 bases between. CDR3 residues: CASSRSRETQYF. The DNA of the CDR3 is TGTGCCAGCTCGCGTAGTAGAGAGACCCAGTACTTC.

The rearrangement joins TRBV2 to TRBJ2-1; 9 nucleotides match TRBD1. The trim removed 6 bases at V and 4 bases at J, leaving 13 bases unmatched. CDR1 is SNHLY, CDR2 FYNNEI, per germline. This CDR3 contains 17 residues. The CDR3 sequence: CASSWTPTGGTYNEQFF. DNA for the CDR3: TGTGCCAGCAGCTGGACCCCGACAGGGGGTACATACAATGAGCAGTTCTTC.

This clone was observed a handful of times. V usage is TRBV5-1 and J usage is TRBJ2-7, with 12 positions matching TRBD2. CDR3 length: 15 amino acids. Germline CDR1 reads SGHRS; CDR2 reads YFSETQ. Trimming took 6 bases from V and 0 from J; bases not matched to a gene: 4. The CDR3 here is CASTRTSGTSYEQYF. The CDR3 DNA sequence: TGCGCCAGCACCAGGACTAGCGGGACCTCCTACGAGCAGTACTTC.

This clone has more than one count but fewer than ten. The J gene is TRBJ2-1, the V gene TRBV14, with 14 positions matching TRBD2. V trimming: 4 bases; J trimming: 0 bases; junction bases outside the gene matches: 8. Germline lookup yields CDR1 SGHDN and CDR2 FVKESK. The CDR3 contains 19 residues. The CDR3 nucleotides are TGTGCCAGCAGCCCAGGACTAGCGGGGGGCACGAGCTCCTACAATGAGCAGTTCTTC. Translation: CASSPGLAGGTSSYNEQFF.

The chain employs TRBV6-5 and TRBJ1-2, with 7 bases matching TRBD1. The CDR3 is 15 amino acids. Looked up from germline, CDR1 is MNHEY and CDR2 is SVGAGI. J gave up 2 bases and V 4 bases, and 7 bases lay outside the gene matches. CDR3 region: CASSLWATGNYGYTF. The CDR3 nucleotides read TGTGCCAGCAGTTTATGGGCGACAGGGAACTATGGCTACACCTTC.

This rearrangement joins TRBV30 to TRBJ1-5; possible D gene TRBD1, 6 bases. The CDR3 totals 15 residues. CDR1 is GTSNPN and CDR2 is SVGIG in the germline V gene (reference sequence). V was cut by 5 bases and J by 0 bases, with 14 bases left in between. The CDR3 DNA reads as TGTGCCTGGGCTCCGGGACAACATAGCAATCAGCCCCAGCATTTT. Protein product: CAWAPGQHSNQPQHF.

The chain employs TRBV7-3 and TRBJ2-3; maybe TRBD2 (6 bases). Per the germline V gene, CDR1 is SGHTA and CDR2 is FQGTGA. The CDR3 spans 16 residues. V was trimmed by 3 bases and J by 1 base, leaving 14 bases between them. The CDR3 loop reads CASSFSSVPGTDTQYF. In DNA form, the CDR3 reads TGTGCCAGCAGCTTTTCTAGCGTCCCTGGCACAGATACGCAGTATTTT.

This clone has a handful of counts. This chain connects TRBV6-5 to TRBJ2-1; 10 bases align to TRBD1. Germline CDR1 is MNHEY and CDR2 is SVGAGI. J was trimmed by 9 bases and V by 4 bases; bases with no gene match: 6. The CDR3 runs 14 residues. The CDR3 nucleotides are TGTGCCAGCAGTTCCGGGACAGGGGTCGGTGAGCAGTTCTTC. Translating it yields CASSSGTGVGEQFF.

This clone was detected a few times. The chain links TRBV2 to TRBJ2-7, with 9 bases aligning to TRBD1. Per germline, CDR1 SNHLY and CDR2 FYNNEI. This CDR3 has 15 amino acids. With V trimmed by 6 bases and J by 7 bases, 13 bases remained unmatched. In DNA form, the CDR3 reads TGTGCCAGCAGGCCCAGGACAGGGGCCTTCGGAGAGCAGTACTTC. It translates to CASRPRTGAFGEQYF.

In the case of this clone: A read error may produce the germline difference seen at one junction end. The CDR3 sequence is CASSIQANAGELFF. CDR3 sequence (DNA): TGTGCCAGTAGTATTCAGGCGAACGCCGGGGAGCTGTTTTTT. This chain joins TRBV19 and TRBJ2-2; D remains ambiguous. CDR1 is LNHDA, CDR2 SQIVND, per germline (reference sequence). The CDR3 loop spans 14 amino acids.

V is TRBV4-2 and J is TRBJ2-7; the match to TRBD1 covers 10 bases. Germline trimming cut 3 bases from V and 1 base from J; bases unmatched to any gene: 3. From germline, CDR1 is LGHNA and CDR2 YNFKEQ. The CDR3 is 15 residues long. CDR3 coding DNA: TGTGCCAGCAGCCAGGGACAGGGGCCATCCTACGAGCAGTACTTC. It encodes CASSQGQGPSYEQYF.

This clone showed up just a few times. This chain joins TRBV30 and TRBJ2-7; perhaps TRBD2 as D (5 bases). Deletions cut 0 bases from V and 2 bases from J, with 11 bases between. The germline V gene has CDR1 GTSNPN and CDR2 SVGIG (reference sequence). This CDR3 region has 14 residues. The CDR3 nucleotides read TGTGCCTGGAGTGTAAGCGGACTGGCCTACGAGCAGTACTTC. Its protein product is CAWSVSGLAYEQYF.

Note on this clone: The same CDR3 arises from other DNA sequences in this sample as well. The V call is TRBV5-1, the J call TRBJ2-5; 12 positions agree with TRBD2. The CDR3 consists of 14 residues. Germline V gene lookup returns CDR1 SGHRS and CDR2 YFSETQ. Trimming cost V 2 bases and J 4 bases; bases outside gene matches: 0. CDR3 bases: TGCGCCAGCAGCTTACTAGCGGGGGGAGAGACCCAGTACTTC. It specifies CASSLLAGGETQYF.

The chain combines TRBV6-5 with TRBJ2-4; TRBD1 aligns across 9 bases. The junction had 9 bases not matched to a gene; V was cut back by 6 bases and J by 9 bases. This CDR3 contains 14 residues. In germline, CDR1 is MNHEY, CDR2 SVGAGI. DNA for the CDR3: TGTGCCAGCAGACCCGGACAGGGGATAGGCATTCAGTACTTC. This translates into CASRPGQGIGIQYF.

V and J are TRBV11-3 and TRBJ2-5; 8 bases match TRBD1. V lost 4 bases and J lost 3; bases outside the gene matches: 7. Germline CDR1 is SGHNT and CDR2 is YENEEA. The CDR3 contains 15 residues. CDR3 DNA: TGTGCCAGCAGCTCGTCCGGGACAGGAAAAGAGACCCAGTACTTC. Translation gives CASSSSGTGKETQYF.

This clone was detected only a few times. The V call is TRBV7-6, the J call TRBJ2-2; 7 bases fit TRBD1. The CDR3 is 15 amino acids. Looked up from germline, CDR1 is SGHVS and CDR2 is FNYEAQ. V lost 5 bases, J lost 3 bases, and 6 bases stayed unmatched. The CDR3 is CASSPETGYTGELFF. Here the CDR3 DNA reads TGTGCCAGCAGCCCGGAGACAGGGTACACCGGGGAGCTGTTTTTT.

This clone was seen more than once but under ten times. The V and J genes are TRBV4-2 and TRBJ1-2; D is undetermined. The germline V and J ends were trimmed by 0 bases and 3 bases, with 17 bases remaining between them. Germline loops: CDR1 LGHNA, CDR2 YNFKEQ. The CDR3 extends over 17 amino acids. The CDR3 nucleotides read TGTGCCAGCAGCCAAGAAATCGCGGTGAACTCTTACTATGGCTACACCTTC. Amino acid sequence: CASSQEIAVNSYYGYTF.

V and J are TRBV7-9 and TRBJ1-1, with TRBD1 as a possible D gene (6 bases). The CDR3 contains 14 residues. Deletions cut 5 bases from V and 0 bases from J, with 10 bases between. Looked up from germline, CDR1 is SEHNR and CDR2 is FQNEAQ (reference sequence). The CDR3 protein is CASSPRTVNTEAFF. The CDR3 DNA reads as TGTGCCAGCAGCCCAAGGACAGTGAACACTGAAGCTTTCTTT.

This chain uses TRBV7-2 with TRBJ2-2; 8 nucleotides line up with TRBD1. CDR3 length: 16 residues. Germline V lookup: CDR1 SGHTA, CDR2 FQGNSA. V gave up 5 bases and J gave up 5 bases; unmatched junction bases: 10. The CDR3 loop reads CASSPRQGRITGELFF. The CDR3 DNA follows: TGTGCCAGCAGCCCCAGACAGGGGCGGATAACCGGGGAGCTGTTTTTT.

This chain joins TRBV19 and TRBJ2-4; the D is unclear. The CDR3 loop spans 15 amino acids. The V end was cut by 5 bases, the J end by 8 bases, with 19 bases between. CDR1 is LNHDA, CDR2 SQIVND, per germline (reference sequence). CDR3 sequence: CASSSLPYEDDIQYF. In DNA, the CDR3 is TGTGCCAGTAGTTCCTTGCCCTACGAGGATGACATTCAGTACTTC.

V gene TRBV11-3 combines with J gene TRBJ2-1, with a possible D match to TRBD2 (6 bases). The V and J ends lost 5 bases and 3 bases respectively, with 11 bases between them. The CDR3 consists of 14 residues. Looked up from germline, CDR1 is SGHNT and CDR2 is YENEEA. This CDR3 is CASSPFSGYNEQFF. CDR3 DNA: TGTGCCAGCAGCCCGTTTAGCGGCTACAATGAGCAGTTCTTC.

This clone was detected many times. This rearrangement joins TRBV7-3 to TRBJ2-7; 8 bases line up with TRBD1. V lost 2 bases, J lost 6 bases, and 3 bases stayed unmatched. Germline CDR1 and CDR2: SGHTA and FQGTGA. CDR3 size: 13 residues. CDR3 nucleotide sequence: TGTGCCAGCAGCTTACAACAGGGGGGCGAGCAGTACTTC. This translates into CASSLQQGGEQYF. Drawing the rest from reference TRBV7-3 and TRBJ2-7, the complete variable domain is GAGVSQTPSNKVTEKGKYVELRCDPISGHTALYWYRQSLGQGPEFLIYFQGTGAADDSGLPNDRFFAVRPEGSVSTLKIQRTERGDSAVYLCASSLQQGGEQYFGPGTRLTVT.

The J gene is TRBJ1-5, the V gene TRBV6-6; unclear D gene. This CDR3 comprises 13 residues. CDR1 and CDR2 from the germline V gene are MNHNY and SVGAGI (reference sequence). The V end was cut by 6 bases, the J end by 3 bases, with 9 bases between. Here the CDR3 reads CASSHEYNQPQHF. The CDR3 bases are TGTGCCAGCAGCCACGAGTACAATCAGCCCCAGCATTTT.

This clone was seen a few times. The J gene is TRBJ2-7, the V gene TRBV7-2; 12 bases are shared with TRBD2. With V trimmed by 4 bases and J by 4 bases, 5 bases remained unmatched. There are 15 residues in the CDR3. Germline V gene lookup returns CDR1 SGHTA and CDR2 FQGNSA. The CDR3 nucleotides are TGTGCCAGCAGCTCCTCTAGCGGGAGGGTGTACGAGCAGTACTTC. It encodes CASSSSSGRVYEQYF.

The chain couples TRBV28 to TRBJ1-1; 8 nucleotides align to TRBD1. The CDR3 contains 13 residues. The germline CDR1 and CDR2 sequences are MDHEN and SYDVKM. Trimming removed 2 bases from V and 10 bases from J; junction bases left unmatched: 6. CDR3 sequence: CASSLPDRGRAFF. The CDR3 region has the DNA TGTGCCAGCAGTTTACCCGACAGGGGAAGAGCTTTCTTT. The whole variable domain, filled in from reference TRBV28 and TRBJ1-1, reads DVKVTQSSRYLVKRTGEKVFLECVQDMDHENMFWYRQDPGLGLRLIYFSYDVKMKEKGDIPEGYSVSREKKERFSLILESASTNQTSMYLCASSLPDRGRAFFGQGTRLTVV.

This clone was picked up a small number of times. The J gene is TRBJ1-1, the V gene TRBV29-1, with D perhaps TRBD1 (5 bases). With 6 bases removed from V and 1 base from J, the gap between germline ends came to 9 bases. The CDR3 is 12 residues long. The germline V gene has CDR1 SQVTM and CDR2 ANQGSEA. The CDR3 here is CSVGGRNTEAFF. In DNA, the CDR3 is TGCAGCGTGGGGGGTAGGAACACTGAAGCTTTCTTT.

This chain connects TRBV7-2 to TRBJ2-1; 7 positions agree with TRBD2. The CDR3 covers 15 residues. V shed 0 bases and J 3 bases; nucleotides not matched to a gene: 2. The germline gives CDR1 SGHTA, CDR2 FQGNSA. In DNA, the CDR3 is TGTGCCAGCAGCTTAGCGGCGGGGGACTACAATGAGCAGTTCTTC. It is translated as CASSLAAGDYNEQFF.